One and the same sample provided the 19 T cell receptor beta chains below, sequenced in a study of T cells in narcolepsy. This table comes from immunoSEQ multiplex PCR, and its TCRdb copy is limited to in-frame clones, with some not included. The data hold 32,000 or so clones, with over 70% observed a single time. The sequencing input was memory (CD45RA-) CD4+ T cells from blood. The receptors originated from a human donor in good health.

The chain carries TRBV13 and TRBJ2-5; TRBD2 matches 11 bases. The DNA end is more similar to TRBJ2-7, so the J call may be wrong. The germline gives CDR1 PRHDT, CDR2 FYEKMQ (reference sequence). This CDR3 is built from 17 residues. The CDR3 DNA reads TGTGCCAGCAGCTTGTTGGTAGCGGGAGGGGGATCCTACGAGCAGTACTTC. Its protein is CASSLLVAGGGSYEQYF.

This clone has a handful of counts. The chain couples TRBV6-1 to TRBJ1-5; D not resolved. The V and J ends lost 0 bases and 9 bases respectively, with 12 bases between them. CDR3 length equals 14 residues. The germline V gene has CDR1 MNHNS and CDR2 SASEGT. CDR3 in amino acids: CASSEAGRTGPQHF. As DNA, the CDR3 is TGTGCCAGCAGTGAAGCCGGCCGAACTGGGCCCCAGCATTTT.

The chain employs TRBV14 and TRBJ1-2; possibly TRBD1 for D (5 bases). The CDR3 contains 13 residues. The germline gives CDR1 SGHDN, CDR2 FVKESK. V was shortened by 2 bases and J by 7 bases, with 11 bases between the two germline ends. The DNA for the CDR3 is TGTGCCAGCAGCCAATACAGGAACACTGGCTACACCTTC. Amino acids: CASSQYRNTGYTF.

This clone occurred a few times. The chain employs TRBV7-9 and TRBJ1-1, with 7 bases matching TRBD1. The CDR3 is 16 amino acids. V lost 5 bases to trimming and J lost 4 bases; unmatched junction nucleotides: 13. CDR1 is SEHNR, CDR2 FQNEAQ, per germline (reference sequence). Here the CDR3 reads CASSTYAPGGLTEAFF. In DNA form, the CDR3 reads TGTGCCAGCAGCACCTACGCCCCAGGGGGGCTCACTGAAGCTTTCTTT.

This clone was detected only a few times. The V gene is TRBV5-6, the J gene TRBJ1-1, with D possibly being TRBD1 (5 bases). Trimming left V 0 bases short and J 7 bases short, with 10 bases between. This CDR3 has 13 residues. Germline V gives CDR1 SGHDT, CDR2 YYEEEE. The CDR3 coding sequence is TGTGCCAGCAGCTTGGGGGGCGGCGGTGAAGCTTTCTTT. This gives the protein CASSLGGGGEAFF.

The genes are TRBV11-2 and TRBJ1-2, with D unclear. Germline V gives CDR1 SGHAT, CDR2 FQNNGV. The CDR3 runs 15 residues. V gave up 0 bases and J gave up 6 bases, with 14 bases separating them. CDR3 sequence reads: CASSLDRYDWDGYTF. Written as DNA, the CDR3 is TGTGCCAGCAGCTTAGATCGATATGACTGGGATGGCTACACCTTC. The entire variable domain, with the rest obtained from reference TRBV11-2 and TRBJ1-2, is as follows: EAGVAQSPRYKIIEKRQSVAFWCNPISGHATLYWYQQILGQGPKLLIQFQNNGVVDDSQLPKDRFSAERLKGVDSTLKIQPAKLEDSAVYLCASSLDRYDWDGYTFGSGTRLTVV.

A few counts support this clone. This chain joins TRBV5-8 and TRBJ2-7; D may be TRBD2 (5 bases). CDR3 length equals 14 residues. Trimming removed 3 bases at V and 3 bases at J, with 13 bases between. The germline gives CDR1 SGHTS, CDR2 YDEGEE. The CDR3 DNA reads as TGTGCCAGCAGCTCCAGCGGAGGCAACTACGAGCAGTACTTC. It yields the protein CASSSSGGNYEQYF.

J is TRBJ1-2 and V is TRBV27, with 10 bases aligning to TRBD1. J gave up 5 bases and V 6 bases, and 15 bases lay outside the gene matches. Germline V gene data show CDR1 as MNHEY and CDR2 as SMNVEV (reference sequence). This CDR3 has 17 amino acids. The chain's CDR3 is CASRSRDRGVALYGYTF. The DNA for the CDR3 is TGTGCCAGCAGGTCCCGGGACAGGGGAGTAGCTCTATATGGCTACACCTTC.

This clone was seen only a few times. This chain joins TRBV4-1 and TRBJ2-4, with D unclear. Germline CDR1 and CDR2: MGHRA and YSYEKL. V was trimmed by 0 bases and J by 8 bases, leaving 8 bases between them. This CDR3 is 13 amino acids long. The CDR3 sequence is CASSQERSDIQYF. The CDR3 DNA follows: TGCGCCAGCAGCCAAGAAAGGTCCGACATTCAGTACTTC.

Details on this clone: The sample contains more than one DNA sequence encoding this CDR3. This sequence joins TRBV10-3 and TRBJ2-4; D unclear. From germline, CDR1 is ENHRY and CDR2 SYGVKD. This CDR3 region has 12 residues. V lost 2 bases and J lost 7, with 6 bases in between. CDR3 bases: TGTGCCATCAGTGAGACGGTCAACATTCAGTACTTC. It codes for CAISETVNIQYF.

The V gene is TRBV11-3, the J gene TRBJ2-5, with D perhaps TRBD2 (5 bases). CDR1 and CDR2 from the germline V gene are SGHNT and YENEEA. There are 13 residues in the CDR3. V lost 5 bases and J lost 5, with 12 bases in between. In DNA, the CDR3 is TGTGCCAGCAGCGTTGGAGGTTGGGAGACCCAGTACTTC. Its protein product is CASSVGGWETQYF.

This chain uses TRBV20-1 with TRBJ1-1; unclear D gene. The ends were cut back, 4 bases at V and 9 bases at J, with 12 bases in the middle. The CDR3 runs 11 residues. The germline V gene has CDR1 DFQATT and CDR2 SNEGSKA (reference sequence). This CDR3 is CSATKALQAFF. CDR3 nucleotide sequence: TGCAGTGCTACTAAGGCGTTACAAGCTTTCTTT.

The chain joins TRBV2 to TRBJ2-7, with 13 positions matching TRBD2. CDR3 size: 15 residues. The germline V gene has CDR1 SNHLY and CDR2 FYNNEI. V lost 5 bases, J lost 4 bases, and 5 bases stayed unmatched. For the CDR3, the DNA is TGTGCCAGCAGTAGGACTAGCGGGAGTACTTACGAGCAGTACTTC. Residues: CASSRTSGSTYEQYF.

The V gene is TRBV30, the J gene TRBJ2-2; TRBD2 matches at 8 bases. V gave up 4 bases and J gave up 5 bases; unmatched junction bases: 6. This CDR3 is built from 14 residues. Germline V lookup: CDR1 GTSNPN, CDR2 SVGIG (reference sequence). The CDR3 sequence is CAWMGLGITGELFF. The CDR3 DNA is TGTGCCTGGATGGGACTAGGGATAACCGGGGAGCTGTTTTTT.

The chain joins TRBV30 to TRBJ2-7; a possible D gene is TRBD1 (5 bases). Germline-derived CDR1 and CDR2 are GTSNPN and SVGIG (reference sequence). Trimming took 7 bases from V and 4 from J, leaving 23 bases between them. The CDR3 is made up of 15 amino acids. CDR3: CALGRTPKGSYEQYF. In DNA, the CDR3 is TGTGCCTTAGGACGGACACCTAAGGGAAGTTACGAGCAGTACTTC.

The rearrangement links TRBV6-5 to TRBJ1-3; the match to TRBD1 covers 8 bases. The V gene end was trimmed by 3 bases and the J gene end by 0 bases; junction bases not matched to a gene: 4. The length of the CDR3 is 16 residues. Per the germline V gene, CDR1 is MNHEY and CDR2 is SVGAGI. CDR3 nucleotides: TGTGCCAGCAGTTATAAAACAGGGGGCTCTGGAAACACCATATATTTT. The encoded protein is CASSYKTGGSGNTIYF.

The chain carries TRBV5-1 and TRBJ2-7, with 8 bases lining up with TRBD2. The CDR3 totals 14 residues. V dropped 7 bases and J dropped 8; count of bases not matched to a gene: 14. Per germline, CDR1 SGHRS and CDR2 YFSETQ. CDR3 nucleotide sequence: TGCGCCAGCCGCAGATCCGGAGCGGGAGAAAAGCAGTACTTC. Protein sequence: CASRRSGAGEKQYF.

V usage is TRBV11-2 and J usage is TRBJ1-2; weak D call: TRBD1 (6 bases). Looked up from germline, CDR1 is SGHAT and CDR2 is FQNNGV. Trimming took off 4 bases at V and 6 bases at J, with 9 bases between the two ends. The CDR3 extends over 12 amino acids. The CDR3 nucleotides are TGTGCCAGCAGCTCAGAGGGGGATGGCTACACCTTC. Its translation is CASSSEGDGYTF. Variable domain in full (rest from reference TRBV11-2 and TRBJ1-2): EAGVAQSPRYKIIEKRQSVAFWCNPISGHATLYWYQQILGQGPKLLIQFQNNGVVDDSQLPKDRFSAERLKGVDSTLKIQPAKLEDSAVYLCASSSEGDGYTFGSGTRLTVV.

The gene calls are TRBV11-2 and TRBJ2-2, with no clear D. This CDR3 contains 15 residues. V was cut by 4 bases and J by 3 bases, with 12 bases left in between. Germline-derived CDR1 and CDR2 are SGHAT and FQNNGV. This CDR3 reads CASSSIVMDTGELFF. CDR3 DNA sequence: TGTGCCAGCAGCTCCATAGTCATGGACACCGGGGAGCTGTTTTTT. Together with reference TRBV11-2 and TRBJ2-2, the CDR3 gives the full variable domain: EAGVAQSPRYKIIEKRQSVAFWCNPISGHATLYWYQQILGQGPKLLIQFQNNGVVDDSQLPKDRFSAERLKGVDSTLKIQPAKLEDSAVYLCASSSIVMDTGELFFGEGSRLTVL.